Sequencing of this T cell receptor (beta chain) was carried out in a study of blood T cell repertoires in COVID-19. Whole-study context: Samples came from the United States, Italy and Spain, spanning acute and convalescent COVID-19. In each case, the material was cDNA or gDNA derived from T cells, B-cell-depleted T cells, or PBMCs.

Enrolment of Seattle patients took place during active infection, and they were followed longitudinally. Profiling relied on immunoSEQ multiplex PCR, and the TCRdb table lists in-frame clones only, not all of them. The sample yields 250,000 to 400,000 clones, around 88% seen once. The CDR3 sequence is 13 residues long. Deletions cut 4 bases from V and 4 bases from J, with 10 bases between. CDR1 and CDR2 from the germline V gene are SEHNR and FQNEAQ (reference sequence). The specimen sequenced was peripheral blood. This chain joins TRBV7-9 and TRBJ1-2; D ambiguous. The receptor was derived from a woman aged 25-40 years with COVID-19, enrolled during active disease. The CDR3 protein is CASSYTDAYGYTF. The CDR3 nucleotides read TGTGCCAGCAGCTACACAGATGCCTATGGCTACACCTTC.